These 20 T cell receptor beta chains were sequenced from one sample in a study of blood T cell repertoires in COVID-19 (dated by TCRdb to the early 2020s). Library generation was performed with the immunoSEQ multiplex PCR assay. This immuneACCESS table, as held by TCRdb, lists in-frame sequences with V and J called but not all clones. Of the missing ones, under half trace to an unresolved V gene in checked studies; the others have no known cause. Recorded for this sample are around 140,000 clones; about 90% of them occurred a single time. The leading ten clones occupy 2.5% of the sample. Sequencing was performed on peripheral blood. The receptors were gathered from a man aged 50-60 years with active COVID-19.

The rearrangement uses TRBV3-1 (or the pseudogene TRBV3-2) and TRBJ2-5; TRBD2 matches at 9 bases. Germline loops: CDR1 LGHDT, CDR2 YNNKEL (reference sequence). The CDR3 loop spans 14 amino acids. Losses at the gene ends were 4 bases for V and 4 bases for J; bases not matched to a gene: 4. The CDR3 sequence is CASSPGLASETQYF. The CDR3 region has the DNA TGTGCCAGCAGCCCAGGACTAGCGTCAGAGACCCAGTACTTC.

This chain connects TRBV10-3 to TRBJ2-7, with 8 bases aligning to TRBD2. The trim removed 4 bases at V and 6 bases at J, leaving 8 bases unmatched. The CDR3 length is 14 residues. From germline, CDR1 is ENHRY and CDR2 SYGVKD. CDR3: CAISAGLVAVEQYF. CDR3 nucleotides: TGTGCCATCAGTGCGGGACTAGTAGCAGTCGAGCAGTACTTC.

The chain has TRBV6-5 and TRBJ2-5, with 10 bases aligning to TRBD1. J gave up 7 bases and V 4 bases, and 6 bases lay outside the gene matches. The CDR3 is 14 amino acids. The germline gives CDR1 MNHEY, CDR2 SVGAGI. The CDR3 sequence is CASSLLRTGGTQYF. The CDR3 region has the DNA TGTGCCAGCAGTTTATTGCGGACAGGGGGGACCCAGTACTTC.

The chain links TRBV7-2 to TRBJ2-2; TRBD2 aligns across 7 bases. CDR1 and CDR2 from the germline V gene are SGHTA and FQGNSA. Trimming cost V 2 bases and J 6 bases; bases outside gene matches: 3. The CDR3 contains 14 residues. The CDR3 DNA is TGTGCCAGCAGCTTACTCCGGGGGGCCGGGGAGCTGTTTTTT. Translating gives CASSLLRGAGELFF. Supplemented by reference TRBV7-2 and TRBJ2-2, the full variable domain reads GAGVSQSPSNKVTEKGKDVELRCDPISGHTALYWYRQSLGQGLEFLIYFQGNSAPDKSGLPSDRFSAERTGGSVSTLTIQRTQQEDSAVYLCASSLLRGAGELFFGEGSRLTVL.

The rearrangement joins TRBV7-2 to TRBJ1-6; D is possibly TRBD1 (6 bases). Germline V gene data show CDR1 as SGHTA and CDR2 as FQGNSA. The ends were cut back, 5 bases at V and 1 base at J, with 9 bases in the middle. CDR3 length: 15 amino acids. CDR3 sequence: CASSQRGSYNSPLHF. DNA for the CDR3: TGTGCCAGCAGCCAAAGGGGGTCCTATAATTCACCCCTCCACTTT.

This clone was counted between two and nine times. CDR3 sequence (DNA): TGCGCCAGCAGCTCGGAGGACACCGGGGAGCTGTTTTTT. Protein sequence: CASSSEDTGELFF. This sequence joins TRBV5-1 and TRBJ2-2; D might be TRBD2 (5 bases). The CDR3 runs to 13 residues. Germline assignment: CDR1 SGHRS and CDR2 YFSETQ. Trimming pared 3 bases from V and 3 bases from J, leaving 6 bases between.

The chain links TRBV29-1 to TRBJ1-6; no definite D call. The germline V and J ends were trimmed by 3 bases and 8 bases, with 14 bases remaining between them. Germline assignment: CDR1 SQVTM and CDR2 ANQGSEA. The CDR3 runs to 14 residues. CDR3 protein: CSVDRVSRDSPLHF. In DNA, the CDR3 is TGCAGCGTTGACCGGGTATCTCGGGATTCACCCCTCCACTTT.

The chain uses TRBV21-1 and TRBJ2-3; the tabulated D call, TRBD2, remains unverified against the DNA. TRBV21-1 is a known pseudogene. The CDR3 runs 17 residues. The CDR3 DNA reads as TGTGCCAGCAGCAAAAGTCGGGGGTGCGAATACACAGATACGCAGTATTTT. This translates into CASSKSRGCEYTDTQYF.

The J gene is TRBJ1-5, the V gene TRBV18; D gene unclear. In germline, CDR1 is KGHSH, CDR2 LQKENI. The length of the CDR3 is 14 residues. The V gene lost 3 bases and the J gene lost 6 bases, with 12 bases spanning the gap. CDR3 region: CASSPGVSSQPQHF. In nucleotides, the CDR3 is TGTGCCAGCTCACCCGGGGTTTCCAGTCAGCCCCAGCATTTT.

This clone came up a few times. The chain is built from TRBV6-5 and TRBJ1-2; weak D call: TRBD1 (5 bases). Germline-derived CDR1 and CDR2 are MNHEY and SVGAGI. The V end lost 7 bases, the J end lost 4 bases, and 16 bases lay between the germline ends. The CDR3 has 14 residues. CDR3 sequence (DNA): TGTGCCAGCACCCCTCTGGGGGGGAGCTATGGCTACACCTTC. The encoded protein is CASTPLGGSYGYTF.

The rearrangement joins TRBV9 to TRBJ2-5; D perhaps matches TRBD2 (5 bases). This CDR3 has 12 residues. Trimming pared 4 bases from V and 10 bases from J, leaving 14 bases between. Germline CDR1 reads SGDLS; CDR2 reads YYNGEE. The chain's CDR3 is CASSLTPGDQYF. The CDR3 bases are TGTGCCAGCAGCCTCACCCCCGGGGACCAGTACTTC.

The V call is TRBV9, the J call TRBJ1-6; 10 bases agree with TRBD1. CDR1 is SGDLS and CDR2 is YYNGEE in the germline V gene. The CDR3 is 15 amino acids. V shed 3 bases and J 8 bases; nucleotides not matched to a gene: 5. CDR3 DNA: TGTGCCAGCAGCGCGTCGACAGGGGGCCATTCACCCCTCCACTTT. Translation gives CASSASTGGHSPLHF.

This sequence joins TRBV4-1 and TRBJ2-7, with 10 bases lining up with TRBD2. CDR3 size: 15 residues. The germline gives CDR1 MGHRA, CDR2 YSYEKL. V trimming: 3 bases; J trimming: 7 bases; junction bases outside the gene matches: 9. The CDR3 region has the DNA TGCGCCAGCAGCCACGTAGCGGGGGGCCCCCCTGAGCAGTACTTC. Translated, it gives CASSHVAGGPPEQYF.

In this sample, this clone turned up a few times. As DNA, the CDR3 is TGCGCCAGCAGCCAACGCCTACAGGGTACTAATGAAAAACTGTTTTTT. It encodes CASSQRLQGTNEKLFF. V and J are TRBV4-1 and TRBJ1-4, with D perhaps TRBD1 (6 bases). Trimming took off 2 bases at V and 2 bases at J, with 12 bases between the two ends. CDR1 and CDR2 (germline): MGHRA, YSYEKL. CDR3 length equals 16 residues.

The chain couples TRBV7-2 to TRBJ2-5, with D possibly being TRBD2 (6 bases). V shed 5 bases and J shed 1 base, with 11 bases lying between them. The length of the CDR3 is 14 residues. Germline CDR1 SGHTA, CDR2 FQGNSA. The CDR3 nucleotides read TGTGCCAGCAGCGTACGGGGGTCCCAAGAGACCCAGTACTTC. Its translation is CASSVRGSQETQYF. Supplemented by reference TRBV7-2 and TRBJ2-5, the full variable domain reads GAGVSQSPSNKVTEKGKDVELRCDPISGHTALYWYRQSLGQGLEFLIYFQGNSAPDKSGLPSDRFSAERTGGSVSTLTIQRTQQEDSAVYLCASSVRGSQETQYFGPGTRLLVL.

V and J are TRBV14 and TRBJ2-4, with unresolved D. The CDR3 contains 12 residues. Germline V CDR1 and CDR2: SGHDN, FVKESK. Trimming cost V 1 base and J 8 bases, with 6 bases left between them. In DNA form, the CDR3 reads TGTGCCAGCAGCCAAGGGCTCCACATTCAGTACTTC. It codes for CASSQGLHIQYF.

The chain carries TRBV6-5 and TRBJ2-7; TRBD1 agrees at 9 bases. V shed 0 bases, J shed 2 bases, and the junction held 2 bases outside the gene matches. In germline, CDR1 is MNHEY, CDR2 SVGAGI. This CDR3 is built from 15 residues. CDR3 nucleotide sequence: TGTGCCAGCAGTTACTCCGGGACAGGGCCCTACGAGCAGTACTTC. Translating it yields CASSYSGTGPYEQYF.

The genes are TRBV7-9 and TRBJ1-1; no definite D call. The CDR3 extends over 12 amino acids. Between the trimmed V and J ends, which lost 5 bases and 3 bases, there was a span of 7 bases. Germline V gene lookup returns CDR1 SEHNR and CDR2 FQNEAQ (reference sequence). CDR3 DNA: TGTGCCAGCAGCCCCCAGGACACTGAAGCTTTCTTT. Translated, it gives CASSPQDTEAFF.

The rearrangement links TRBV7-3 to TRBJ2-1, with a possible D match to TRBD2 (7 bases). V was trimmed by 5 bases and J by 6 bases, leaving 17 bases between them. Germline loops: CDR1 SGHTA, CDR2 FQGTGA. This CDR3 has 15 amino acids. The CDR3 nucleotides read TGTGCCAGCAGCCTCACTCCGGGGGGCGTCAATGAGCAGTTCTTC. Translating it yields CASSLTPGGVNEQFF.

The CDR3 coding sequence is TGTGCCAGCAGCATCGGCTCCTATAATTCACCCCTCCACTTT. Translation gives CASSIGSYNSPLHF. This rearrangement joins TRBV9 to TRBJ1-6; D unresolved. V lost 4 bases to trimming and J lost 0 bases, with 5 bases between them. CDR3 length: 14 amino acids. CDR1 SGDLS and CDR2 YYNGEE come from the germline V gene.